These 6 T cell receptor beta chains originate from one sample sequenced in a study of type 1 and type 2 diabetes patients. PCR was run on genomic DNA. The TCR beta CDR3 region was amplified using 30 forward and 13 reverse primers. MiXCR was run by TCRdb on the multiplex PCR reads, yielding one entry per CDR3 protein. The sample has about 250,000 distinct CDR3 sequences, roughly 48% seen once. The sequencing input was peripheral blood mononuclear cells (PBMCs). All receptors come from a man aged 18 to 29 with type 2 diabetes.

This clonotype was recorded a few times. The rearrangement uses TRBV12-3 or TRBV12-4 and TRBJ1-4; 7 bases agree with TRBD1. The V gene end was trimmed by 6 bases and the J gene end by 8 bases; junction bases not matched to a gene: 9. The length of the CDR3 is 14 residues. The CDR3 loop reads CASRQTGNEEKLFF. In nucleotides, the CDR3 is TGTGCCAGCAGGCAGACAGGGAATGAGGAAAAACTGTTTTTT.

The CDR3 DNA reads as TGTGCCAGCAGTTTCTCGACCGGCTACGAGCAGTACTTC. It is translated as CASSFSTGYEQYF. The chain recombines TRBV7-6 with TRBJ2-7; no firm D call. Germline assignment: CDR1 SGHVS and CDR2 FNYEAQ. V lost 6 bases and J 3 bases, leaving 12 bases between the germline ends. The CDR3 has 13 amino acids. Full variable domain (missing parts from reference TRBV7-6 and TRBJ2-7): GAGVSQSPRYKVTKRGQDVALRCDPISGHVSLYWYRQALGQGPEFLTYFNYEAQQDKSGLPNDRFSAERPEGSISTLTIQRTEQRDSAMYRCASSFSTGYEQYFGPGTRLTVT.

The chain is built from TRBV7-3 and TRBJ2-3; D ambiguous. The CDR3 sequence is 13 residues long. V lost 5 bases and J 5 bases, leaving 11 bases between the germline ends. Germline values: CDR1 SGHTA, CDR2 FQGTGA. This chain's CDR3 is CASSPDRQDTQYF. The CDR3 bases are TGTGCCAGCAGCCCGGACCGACAAGATACGCAGTATTTT.

Concerning this clonotype: One junction end disagrees with the germline gene, perhaps due to a read error. This chain uses TRBV5-1 with TRBJ2-7; 12 bases are shared with TRBD2. Germline V gene sequence: CDR1 SGHRS, CDR2 YFSETQ. CDR3 length: 16 amino acids. Here the CDR3 DNA reads TGTGCCAGCAGCTTGGTACGGGAGACTAGCGGGAGCGAGCAGTACTTC. It encodes CASSLVRETSGSEQYF.

DNA of the CDR3: TGTGCCAGCAGCTTTTCGCCCGGTGGGGGGGGAACTGAAGCTTTCTTT. As protein: CASSFSPGGGGTEAFF. J is TRBJ1-1 and V is TRBV7-6; a possible D gene is TRBD1 (5 bases). The CDR3 runs to 16 residues. Germline V gives CDR1 SGHVS, CDR2 FNYEAQ. V lost 3 bases, J lost 5 bases, and 19 bases lay in between.

The V and J genes are TRBV13 and TRBJ2-1; 10 nucleotides agree with TRBD2. Losses at the gene ends were 3 bases for V and 5 bases for J; bases not matched to a gene: 1. This CDR3 spans 14 amino acids. Per the germline V gene, CDR1 is PRHDT and CDR2 is FYEKMQ (reference sequence). The CDR3 here is CASSLGLANNEQFF. CDR3 nucleotide sequence: TGTGCCAGCAGCTTGGGACTAGCGAACAATGAGCAGTTCTTC.